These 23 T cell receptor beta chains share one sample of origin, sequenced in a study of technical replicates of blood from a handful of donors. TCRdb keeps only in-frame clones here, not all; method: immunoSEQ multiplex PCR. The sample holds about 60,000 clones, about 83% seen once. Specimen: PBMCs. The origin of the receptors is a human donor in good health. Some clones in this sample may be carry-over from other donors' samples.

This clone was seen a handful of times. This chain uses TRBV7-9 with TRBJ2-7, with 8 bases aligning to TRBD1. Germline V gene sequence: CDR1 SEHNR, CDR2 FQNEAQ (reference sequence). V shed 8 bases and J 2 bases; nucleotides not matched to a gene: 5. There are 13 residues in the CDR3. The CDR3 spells CASERQGTYEQYF. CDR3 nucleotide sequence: TGTGCCAGCGAGAGACAGGGGACCTACGAGCAGTACTTC.

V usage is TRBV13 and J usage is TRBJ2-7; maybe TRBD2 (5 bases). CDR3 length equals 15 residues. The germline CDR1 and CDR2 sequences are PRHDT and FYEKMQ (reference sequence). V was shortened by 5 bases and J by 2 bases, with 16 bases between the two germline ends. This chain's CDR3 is CASSVHWRTPYEQYF. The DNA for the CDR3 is TGTGCCAGCAGCGTACACTGGAGGACTCCCTACGAGCAGTACTTC.

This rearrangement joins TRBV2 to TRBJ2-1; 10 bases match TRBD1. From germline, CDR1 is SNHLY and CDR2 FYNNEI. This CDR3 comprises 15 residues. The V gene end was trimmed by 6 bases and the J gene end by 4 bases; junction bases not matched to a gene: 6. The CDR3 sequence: CASRETGGEYNEQFF. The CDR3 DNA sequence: TGTGCCAGCAGGGAGACAGGGGGCGAGTACAATGAGCAGTTCTTC.

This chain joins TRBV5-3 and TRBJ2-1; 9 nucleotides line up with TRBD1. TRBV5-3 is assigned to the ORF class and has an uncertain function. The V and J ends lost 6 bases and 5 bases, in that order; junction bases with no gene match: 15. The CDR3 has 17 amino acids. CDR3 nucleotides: TGTGCCAGAACCCAAATCGCCGGGACAGGGAGGAACAATGAGCAGTTCTTC. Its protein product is CARTQIAGTGRNNEQFF.

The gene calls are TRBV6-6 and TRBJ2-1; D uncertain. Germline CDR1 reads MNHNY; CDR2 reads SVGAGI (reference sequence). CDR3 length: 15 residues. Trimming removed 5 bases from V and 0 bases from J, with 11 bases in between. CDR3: CASSLDKSSYNEQFF. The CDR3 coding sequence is TGTGCCAGCAGTCTCGACAAGAGCTCCTACAATGAGCAGTTCTTC.

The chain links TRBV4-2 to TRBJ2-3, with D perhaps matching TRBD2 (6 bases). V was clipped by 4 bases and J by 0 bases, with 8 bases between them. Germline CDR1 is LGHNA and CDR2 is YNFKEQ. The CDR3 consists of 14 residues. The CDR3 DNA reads TGTGCCAGCAGCCGTAGCGGAAGCACAGATACGCAGTATTTT. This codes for CASSRSGSTDTQYF.

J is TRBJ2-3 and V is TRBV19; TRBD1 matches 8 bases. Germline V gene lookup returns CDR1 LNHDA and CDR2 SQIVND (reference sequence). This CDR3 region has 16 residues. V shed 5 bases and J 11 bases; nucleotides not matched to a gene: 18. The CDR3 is CASSPSGTGFPSKQYF. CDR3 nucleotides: TGTGCCAGTAGTCCTTCCGGGACAGGCTTCCCTTCCAAGCAGTATTTT. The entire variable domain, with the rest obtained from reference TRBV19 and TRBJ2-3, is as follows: DGGITQSPKYLFRKEGQNVTLSCEQNLNHDAMYWYRQDPGQGLRLIYYSQIVNDFQKGDIAEGYSVSREKKESFPLTVTSAQKNPTAFYLCASSPSGTGFPSKQYFGPGTRLTVL.

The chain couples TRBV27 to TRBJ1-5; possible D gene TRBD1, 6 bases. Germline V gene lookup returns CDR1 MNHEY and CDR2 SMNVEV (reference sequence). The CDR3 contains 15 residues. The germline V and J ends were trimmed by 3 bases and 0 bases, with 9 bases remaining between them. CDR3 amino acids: CASSFRGHSNQPQHF. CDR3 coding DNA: TGTGCCAGCAGTTTCAGGGGTCATAGCAATCAGCCCCAGCATTTT.

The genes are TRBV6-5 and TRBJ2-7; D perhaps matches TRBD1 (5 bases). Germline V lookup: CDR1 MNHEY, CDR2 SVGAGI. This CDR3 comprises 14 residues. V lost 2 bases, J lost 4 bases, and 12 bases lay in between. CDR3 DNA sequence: TGTGCCAGCAGTTACAAAAGGCCAGGGTACGAGCAGTACTTC. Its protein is CASSYKRPGYEQYF.

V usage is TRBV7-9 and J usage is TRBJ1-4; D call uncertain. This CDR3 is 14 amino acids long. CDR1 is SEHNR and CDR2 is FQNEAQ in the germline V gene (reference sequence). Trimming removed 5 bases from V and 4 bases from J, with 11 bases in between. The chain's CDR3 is CASSQDTDNEKLFF. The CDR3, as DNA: TGTGCCAGCAGCCAAGATACAGATAATGAAAAACTGTTTTTT.

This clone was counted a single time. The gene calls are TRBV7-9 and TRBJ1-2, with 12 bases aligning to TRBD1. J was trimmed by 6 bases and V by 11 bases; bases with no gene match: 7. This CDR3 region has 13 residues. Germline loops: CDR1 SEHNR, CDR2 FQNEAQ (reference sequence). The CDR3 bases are TGTGCCGTGAACCGGGACAGGGGGCATGGCTACACCTTC. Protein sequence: CAVNRDRGHGYTF.

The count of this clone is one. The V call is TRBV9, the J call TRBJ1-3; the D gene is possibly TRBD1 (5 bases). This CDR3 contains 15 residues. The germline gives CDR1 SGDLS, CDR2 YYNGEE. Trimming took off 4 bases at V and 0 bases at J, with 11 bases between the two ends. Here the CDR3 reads CASSQTGGSGNTIYF. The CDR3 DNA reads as TGTGCCAGCAGCCAAACGGGGGGCTCTGGAAACACCATATATTTT.

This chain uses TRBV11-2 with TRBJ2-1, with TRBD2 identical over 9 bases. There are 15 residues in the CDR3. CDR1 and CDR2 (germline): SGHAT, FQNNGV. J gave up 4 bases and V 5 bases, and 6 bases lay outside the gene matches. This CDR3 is CASSGRLAEYNEQFF. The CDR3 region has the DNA TGTGCCAGCAGCGGCCGACTAGCGGAATACAATGAGCAGTTCTTC.

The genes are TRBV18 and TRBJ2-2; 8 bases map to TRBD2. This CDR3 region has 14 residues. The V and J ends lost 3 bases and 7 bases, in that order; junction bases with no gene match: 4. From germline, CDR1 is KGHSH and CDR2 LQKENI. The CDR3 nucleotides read TGTGCCAGCTCACCGGGACTAGAGGTCGGGGAGCTGTTTTTT. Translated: CASSPGLEVGELFF.

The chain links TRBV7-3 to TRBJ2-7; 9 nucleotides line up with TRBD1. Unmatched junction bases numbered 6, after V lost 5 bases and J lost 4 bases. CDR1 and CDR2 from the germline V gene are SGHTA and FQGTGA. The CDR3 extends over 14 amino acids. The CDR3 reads CASSPQGAEYEQYF. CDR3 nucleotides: TGTGCCAGCAGCCCACAGGGGGCCGAGTACGAGCAGTACTTC. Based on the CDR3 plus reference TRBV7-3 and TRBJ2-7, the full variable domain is GAGVSQTPSNKVTEKGKYVELRCDPISGHTALYWYRQSLGQGPEFLIYFQGTGAADDSGLPNDRFFAVRPEGSVSTLKIQRTERGDSAVYLCASSPQGAEYEQYFGPGTRLTVT.

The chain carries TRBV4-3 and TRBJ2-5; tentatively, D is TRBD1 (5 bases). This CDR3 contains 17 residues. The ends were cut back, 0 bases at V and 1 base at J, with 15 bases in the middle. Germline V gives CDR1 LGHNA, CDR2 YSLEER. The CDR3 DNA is TGCGCCAGCAGCCAAGAATGGGTTAGGGGTAGCCAAGAGACCCAGTACTTC. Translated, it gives CASSQEWVRGSQETQYF.

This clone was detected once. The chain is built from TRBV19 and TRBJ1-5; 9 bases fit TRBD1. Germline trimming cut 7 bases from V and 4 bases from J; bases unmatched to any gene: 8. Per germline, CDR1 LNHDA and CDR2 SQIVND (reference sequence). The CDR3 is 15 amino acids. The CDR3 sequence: CASTATGGPNQPQHF. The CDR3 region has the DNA TGTGCCAGTACCGCCACAGGGGGCCCGAATCAGCCCCAGCATTTT. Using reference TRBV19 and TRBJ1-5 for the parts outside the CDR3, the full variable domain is DGGITQSPKYLFRKEGQNVTLSCEQNLNHDAMYWYRQDPGQGLRLIYYSQIVNDFQKGDIAEGYSVSREKKESFPLTVTSAQKNPTAFYLCASTATGGPNQPQHFGDGTRLSIL.

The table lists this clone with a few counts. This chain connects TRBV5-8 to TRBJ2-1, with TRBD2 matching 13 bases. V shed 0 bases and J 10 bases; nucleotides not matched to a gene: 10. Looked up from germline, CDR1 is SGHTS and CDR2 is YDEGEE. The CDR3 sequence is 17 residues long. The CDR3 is CASSLGTSGGAVGEQFF. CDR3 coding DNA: TGTGCCAGCAGCTTGGGGACTAGCGGGGGAGCCGTCGGAGAGCAGTTCTTC. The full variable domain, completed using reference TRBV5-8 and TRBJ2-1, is EAGVTQSPTHLIKTRGQQATLRCSPISGHTSVYWYQQALGLGLQFLLWYDEGEERNRGNFPPRFSGRQFPNYSSELNVNALELEDSALYLCASSLGTSGGAVGEQFFGPGTRLTVL.

The CDR3 DNA follows: TGTGCCAGCAGCCCCGGTCGGGGTAATGTAGATACGCAGTATTTT. Translating it yields CASSPGRGNVDTQYF. The chain uses TRBV14 and TRBJ2-3; D perhaps matches TRBD2 (5 bases). CDR1 SGHDN and CDR2 FVKESK come from the germline V gene. The CDR3 contains 15 residues. The germline V and J ends were trimmed by 4 bases and 5 bases, with 16 bases remaining between them.

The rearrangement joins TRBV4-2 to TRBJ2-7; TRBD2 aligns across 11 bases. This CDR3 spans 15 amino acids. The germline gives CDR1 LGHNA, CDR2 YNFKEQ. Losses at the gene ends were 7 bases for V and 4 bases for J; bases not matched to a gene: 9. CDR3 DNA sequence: TGTGCCAGCACCCAGACTAGCGGGGCCCAGTACGAGCAGTACTTC. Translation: CASTQTSGAQYEQYF.

Here the CDR3 DNA reads TGTGCCATCAGGGCGGGACTAGCACTGAACACCGGGGAGCTGTTTTTT. Translating it yields CAIRAGLALNTGELFF. The chain employs TRBV10-3 and TRBJ2-2, with 9 bases aligning to TRBD2. V lost 6 bases and J lost 1; bases outside the gene matches: 6. The CDR3 is 16 amino acids. CDR1 and CDR2 from the germline V gene are ENHRY and SYGVKD.

CDR3 DNA sequence: TGCGCCAGCAGCCAGGGACTAGCGGAGGCGGGGGAGACCCAGTACTTC. Residues: CASSQGLAEAGETQYF. The rearrangement links TRBV5-1 to TRBJ2-5; 11 bases fit TRBD2. The J segment lost 5 bases and the V segment lost 4 bases, leaving 10 bases of the junction unmatched. Germline V gene sequence: CDR1 SGHRS, CDR2 YFSETQ. There are 16 residues in the CDR3.

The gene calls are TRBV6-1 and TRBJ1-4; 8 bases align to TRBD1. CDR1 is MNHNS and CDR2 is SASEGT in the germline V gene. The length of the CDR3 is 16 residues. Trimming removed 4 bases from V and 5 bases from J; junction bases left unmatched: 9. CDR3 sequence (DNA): TGTGCCAGCAGTGTCGGCAGGGGGCCCTCCAATGAAAAACTGTTTTTT. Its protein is CASSVGRGPSNEKLFF.